One and the same sample provided the 21 T cell receptor beta chains below, sequenced in a study of blood T cell repertoires in COVID-19. The table came from immunoSEQ multiplex PCR; TCRdb's copy has only in-frame clones and leaves some out. This table has roughly 100,000 clones, roughly four fifths appearing once. Input material: peripheral blood. The receptors come from a man older than 75 with COVID-19, enrolled during active disease.

The chain links TRBV11-3 to TRBJ1-3; D is unclear. Trimming removed 2 bases from V and 0 bases from J, with 8 bases in between. The V gene's germline CDR1 is SGHNT and CDR2 YENEEA. This CDR3 comprises 15 residues. CDR3 amino acids: CASSLRGDSGNTIYF. CDR3 coding DNA: TGTGCCAGCAGCTTACGGGGTGACTCTGGAAACACCATATATTTT.

The chain couples TRBV19 to TRBJ2-4; D might be TRBD1 (6 bases). The germline V gene has CDR1 LNHDA and CDR2 SQIVND (reference sequence). The CDR3 sequence is 12 residues long. Between the trimmed V and J ends, which lost 5 bases and 6 bases, there was a span of 8 bases. In DNA, the CDR3 is TGTGCCAGTAGTCCCAGGGGAAACATTCAGTACTTC. Its protein product is CASSPRGNIQYF.

This sequence joins TRBV7-2 and TRBJ2-5; 7 bases are a match to TRBD2. The CDR3 is 14 residues long. Per the germline V gene, CDR1 is SGHTA and CDR2 is FQGNSA. The V gene end was trimmed by 2 bases and the J gene end by 5 bases; junction bases not matched to a gene: 5. The CDR3 nucleotides read TGTGCCAGCAGCTTATCGGCGGGGGTGGAGACCCAGTACTTC. This translates into CASSLSAGVETQYF.

The V call is TRBV6-2 or TRBV6-3, the J call TRBJ1-4; 7 nucleotides align to TRBD1. Losses at the gene ends were 6 bases for V and 10 bases for J; bases not matched to a gene: 14. CDR1 and CDR2 (germline): MNHEY, SVGEGT. CDR3 length: 15 amino acids. The CDR3 is CASRPRILDRRKLFF. In DNA form, the CDR3 reads TGTGCCAGCAGGCCTAGGATCCTGGACAGGCGAAAACTGTTTTTT.

The J gene is TRBJ2-2, the V gene TRBV5-1; D perhaps matches TRBD1 (6 bases). The CDR3 extends over 14 amino acids. CDR1 is SGHRS, CDR2 YFSETQ, per germline. Trimming removed 4 bases from V and 5 bases from J, with 12 bases in between. The CDR3 loop reads CASSADSWTGELFF. The CDR3 DNA reads TGCGCCAGCAGCGCGGACAGCTGGACCGGGGAGCTGTTTTTT.

The chain's CDR3 is CASSDGQGAFETQYF. CDR3 bases: TGCGCCAGCAGCGACGGACAGGGGGCATTTGAGACCCAGTACTTC. The rearrangement joins TRBV5-1 to TRBJ2-5; TRBD1 matches 11 bases. This CDR3 has 15 amino acids. CDR1 is SGHRS and CDR2 is YFSETQ in the germline V gene. The junction had 7 bases not matched to a gene; V was cut back by 4 bases and J by 5 bases. The complete variable domain, with remaining parts taken from reference TRBV5-1 and TRBJ2-5, reads KAGVTQTPRYLIKTRGQQVTLSCSPISGHRSVSWYQQTPGQGLQFLFEYFSETQRNKGNFPGRFSGRQFSNSRSEMNVSTLELGDSALYLCASSDGQGAFETQYFGPGTRLLVL.

The chain recombines TRBV2 with TRBJ1-2, with TRBD1 matching over 7 bases. Germline assignment: CDR1 SNHLY and CDR2 FYNNEI. After removal of 9 bases from V and 3 bases from J, the junction contained 4 bases not matched to a gene. This CDR3 has 12 residues. CDR3 loop: CARTGSDYGYTF. The CDR3 coding sequence is TGTGCCAGGACAGGGTCGGACTATGGCTACACCTTC.

The rearrangement links TRBV2 to TRBJ1-1, with a tentative D call TRBD1 (5 bases). V was cut by 5 bases and J by 1 base, with 8 bases left in between. The CDR3 runs 13 residues. Germline loops: CDR1 SNHLY, CDR2 FYNNEI. CDR3 residues: CASSSDRNTEAFF. The CDR3 bases are TGTGCCAGCAGTTCAGACAGGAACACTGAAGCTTTCTTT.

This chain connects TRBV7-3 to TRBJ2-3; 7 nucleotides line up with TRBD2. The J segment lost 0 bases and the V segment lost 4 bases, leaving 4 bases of the junction unmatched. The CDR3 length is 15 residues. Germline lookup yields CDR1 SGHTA and CDR2 FQGTGA. This CDR3 reads CASSSRAGSTDTQYF. The CDR3 DNA sequence: TGTGCCAGCAGCTCCCGAGCGGGGAGCACAGATACGCAGTATTTT. Full variable domain (remainder filled in from reference TRBV7-3 and TRBJ2-3): GAGVSQTPSNKVTEKGKYVELRCDPISGHTALYWYRQSLGQGPEFLIYFQGTGAADDSGLPNDRFFAVRPEGSVSTLKIQRTERGDSAVYLCASSSRAGSTDTQYFGPGTRLTVL.

This clone was counted a few times. The J gene is TRBJ2-4, the V gene TRBV7-9, with D possibly being TRBD2 (5 bases). Deletions cut 5 bases from V and 1 base from J, with 12 bases between. There are 15 residues in the CDR3. Germline V gene lookup returns CDR1 SEHNR and CDR2 FQNEAQ (reference sequence). CDR3 DNA sequence: TGTGCCAGCAGCCACGGGGTGGGTGCCAAAAACATTCAGTACTTC. Translated, it gives CASSHGVGAKNIQYF.

The J gene is TRBJ2-7, the V gene TRBV6-2 or TRBV6-3; possible D gene TRBD1, 6 bases. The CDR3 is 16 residues long. Trimming cost V 4 bases and J 0 bases, with 16 bases left between them. Per germline, CDR1 MNHEY and CDR2 SVGEGT. The CDR3 sequence: CASSSTTGTSSYEQYF. The CDR3 DNA sequence: TGTGCCAGCAGTTCTACTACAGGGACGAGCTCCTACGAGCAGTACTTC.

This clone appeared once. CDR3 loop: CASSSLAGDGMRFF. CDR3 DNA: TGTGCCAGCAGTTCCCTAGCGGGAGACGGGATGCGGTTCTTC. The chain couples TRBV28 to TRBJ2-1; TRBD2 agrees at 10 bases. The CDR3 is made up of 14 amino acids. Trimming cost V 4 bases and J 15 bases; bases outside gene matches: 12. Germline CDR1 is MDHEN and CDR2 is SYDVKM.

The chain is built from TRBV7-2 and TRBJ2-2, with 11 nucleotides matching TRBD2. The length of the CDR3 is 17 residues. Germline CDR1 SGHTA, CDR2 FQGNSA. V dropped 4 bases and J dropped 5; count of bases not matched to a gene: 9. DNA of the CDR3: TGTGCCAGCAGCTCTTCACTAGCGGGAGTGTGGACCGGGGAGCTGTTTTTT. Its protein is CASSSSLAGVWTGELFF. Using reference TRBV7-2 and TRBJ2-2 for the parts outside the CDR3, the full variable domain is GAGVSQSPSNKVTEKGKDVELRCDPISGHTALYWYRQSLGQGLEFLIYFQGNSAPDKSGLPSDRFSAERTGGSVSTLTIQRTQQEDSAVYLCASSSSLAGVWTGELFFGEGSRLTVL.

The chain joins TRBV3-1 (or the pseudogene TRBV3-2) to TRBJ2-1; D uncertain. The CDR3 is 15 residues long. V lost 1 base to trimming and J lost 0 bases, with 7 bases between them. CDR1 is LGHDT, CDR2 YNNKEL, per germline (reference sequence). CDR3 DNA sequence: TGTGCCAGCAGCCAAGCAGTATACTCCTACAATGAGCAGTTCTTC. This sequence encodes CASSQAVYSYNEQFF.

This chain joins TRBV5-4 and TRBJ2-6; 12 positions agree with TRBD1. Germline-derived CDR1 and CDR2 are SGHNT and YYREEE (reference sequence). The trim removed 10 bases at V and 1 base at J, leaving 3 bases unmatched. This CDR3 is built from 15 residues. The CDR3, as DNA: TGTGCCGGGGGACAGGGGGCATCTGGGGCCAACGTCCTGACTTTC. This encodes CAGGQGASGANVLTF.

About this clone: The same CDR3 can be traced to other DNA sequences in this sample. This CDR3 is CSGRQENTEAFF. DNA of the CDR3: TGCAGCGGGCGACAGGAGAACACTGAAGCTTTCTTT. The chain couples TRBV29-1 to TRBJ1-1; D is perhaps TRBD1 (6 bases). Deletions cut 7 bases from V and 1 base from J, with 10 bases between. The germline gives CDR1 SQVTM, CDR2 ANQGSEA. This CDR3 has 12 amino acids.

The chain carries TRBV27 and TRBJ1-1; 7 bases are shared with TRBD1. CDR1 is MNHEY, CDR2 SMNVEV, per germline (reference sequence). The CDR3 spans 13 residues. J gave up 1 base and V 7 bases, and 3 bases lay outside the gene matches. CDR3 loop: CASTRGPNTEAFF. The CDR3 DNA reads as TGTGCCAGCACTAGGGGGCCGAACACTGAAGCTTTCTTT.

The rearrangement uses TRBV3-1 (or the pseudogene TRBV3-2) and TRBJ1-1; 12 nucleotides line up with TRBD1. The germline V gene has CDR1 LGHDT and CDR2 YNNKEL (reference sequence). V was pared by 5 bases and J by 5 bases, with 3 bases of the junction left unmatched. CDR3 length: 14 amino acids. The CDR3: CASSGTGGGTEAFF. CDR3 in DNA: TGTGCCAGCAGCGGGACAGGGGGCGGGACTGAAGCTTTCTTT.

In its sample, this clone was seen a few times. The chain is built from TRBV30 and TRBJ2-4; 11 positions agree with TRBD2. Looked up from germline, CDR1 is GTSNPN and CDR2 is SVGIG (reference sequence). V was pared by 6 bases and J by 2 bases, with 9 bases of the junction left unmatched. The CDR3 covers 16 residues. The CDR3 coding sequence is TGTGCCTGCCTCAATCTAGCGGGAGGTACCAAAAACATTCAGTACTTC. Encoded protein: CACLNLAGGTKNIQYF.

The chain links TRBV10-2 to TRBJ1-5; D perhaps matches TRBD1 (5 bases). Looked up from germline, CDR1 is WSHSY and CDR2 is SAAADI. The CDR3 runs 14 residues. Trimming took 2 bases from V and 6 from J, leaving 11 bases between them. Written as DNA, the CDR3 is TGCGCCAGCAGTGAGGGAGGGGCGGGTCAGCCCCAGCATTTT. This encodes CASSEGGAGQPQHF.

CDR3 sequence: CASSQSAPKRSPLHF. The CDR3 DNA reads as TGCGCCAGCAGTCAATCAGCCCCAAAACGGTCACCCCTCCACTTT. The genes are TRBV23-1 and TRBJ1-6; D not resolved. TRBV23-1 is treated as an ORF (open reading frame) with a function not yet certain. V lost 0 bases to trimming and J lost 10 bases, with 13 bases between them. The CDR3 covers 15 residues.